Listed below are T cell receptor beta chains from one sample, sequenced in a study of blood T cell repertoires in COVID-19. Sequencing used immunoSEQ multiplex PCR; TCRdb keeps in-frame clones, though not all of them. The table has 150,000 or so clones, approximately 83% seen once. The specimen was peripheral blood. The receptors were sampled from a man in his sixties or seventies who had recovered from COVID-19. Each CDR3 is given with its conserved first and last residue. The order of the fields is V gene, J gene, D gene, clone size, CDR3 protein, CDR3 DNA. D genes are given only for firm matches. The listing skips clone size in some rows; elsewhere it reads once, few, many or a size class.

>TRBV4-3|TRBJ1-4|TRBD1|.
CASSQAPLQGAREKLFF
TGCGCCAGCAGCCAAGCCCCCCTGCAGGGGGCGCGGGAAAAACTGTTTTTT
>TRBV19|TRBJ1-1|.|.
CASNTGTEAFF
TGTGCCAGTAATACGGGCACTGAAGCTTTCTTT
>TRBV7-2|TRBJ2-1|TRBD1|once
CASSSDRGSYNEQFF
TGTGCCAGCAGCTCCGACAGGGGCTCCTACAATGAGCAGTTCTTC
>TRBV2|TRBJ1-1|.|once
CASSPVRVDTEAFF
TGTGCCAGCAGTCCTGTCCGGGTGGACACTGAAGCTTTCTTT
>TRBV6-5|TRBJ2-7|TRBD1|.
CASSQGQGSYEQYF
TGTGCCAGCAGCCAGGGACAGGGCTCCTACGAGCAGTACTTC
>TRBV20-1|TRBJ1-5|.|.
CSASPQYYSNQPQHF
TGCAGTGCTAGTCCACAATATTATAGCAATCAGCCCCAGCATTTT
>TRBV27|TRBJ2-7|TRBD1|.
CASGPGTAEQYF
TGTGCCAGCGGGCCCGGGACAGCCGAGCAGTACTTC
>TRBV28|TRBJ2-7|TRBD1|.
CASSSGQGPYEQYF
TGTGCCAGCAGTTCAGGACAGGGCCCCTACGAGCAGTACTTC
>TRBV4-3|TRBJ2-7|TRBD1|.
CASSERQGALHEQYF
TGCGCCAGCAGCGAGCGACAGGGGGCGCTCCACGAGCAGTACTTC
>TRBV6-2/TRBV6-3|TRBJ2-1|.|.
CASSNPPLAPEQFF
TGTGCCAGCAGCAACCCCCCGCTAGCCCCGGAGCAGTTCTTC
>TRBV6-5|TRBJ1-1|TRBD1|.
CASRIRQGIAEAFF
TGTGCCAGCAGAATAAGACAGGGAATCGCTGAAGCTTTCTTT
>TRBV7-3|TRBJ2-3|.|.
CASSFTLATSTDTQYF
TGTGCCAGCAGCTTCACTCTAGCGACTAGCACAGATACGCAGTATTTT
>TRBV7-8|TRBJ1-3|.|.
CASSLGTVTSGNTIYF
TGTGCCAGCAGCTTAGGGACAGTGACCTCTGGAAACACCATATATTTT
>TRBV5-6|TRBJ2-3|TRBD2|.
CASSYLRSGTNTDTQYF
TGTGCCAGCAGCTACCTAAGAAGCGGGACTAACACAGATACGCAGTATTTT
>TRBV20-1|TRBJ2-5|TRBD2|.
CSASRLAGGETQYF
TGCAGTGCTAGTAGACTAGCGGGAGGGGAGACCCAGTACTTC
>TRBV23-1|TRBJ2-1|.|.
CASSQSRRAPHNEQFF
TGCGCCAGCAGTCAATCGAGGAGGGCTCCCCACAATGAGCAGTTCTTC
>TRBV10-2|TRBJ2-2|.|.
CASSESPGLTGELFF
TGCGCCAGCAGTGAGTCGCCGGGACTCACCGGGGAGCTGTTTTTT
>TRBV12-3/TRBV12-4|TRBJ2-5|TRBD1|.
CASTQGQQETQYF
TGTGCCAGCACCCAGGGACAGCAAGAGACCCAGTACTTC
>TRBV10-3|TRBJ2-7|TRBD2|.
CAISEGLAAYYEQYF
TGTGCCATCAGTGAGGGACTAGCGGCTTATTACGAGCAGTACTTC
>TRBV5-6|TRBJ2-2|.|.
CASSLKVRETGELFF
TGTGCCAGCAGCTTGAAAGTACGGGAGACCGGGGAGCTGTTTTTT
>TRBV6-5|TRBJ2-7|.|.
CASRMTTGYEQYF
TGTGCCAGCAGGATGACGACAGGCTACGAGCAGTACTTC
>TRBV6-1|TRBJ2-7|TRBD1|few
CASSDRQGPYEQYF
TGTGCCAGCAGTGACCGACAGGGCCCCTACGAGCAGTACTTC
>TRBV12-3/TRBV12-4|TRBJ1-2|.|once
CASSFTAEWGYTF
TGTGCCAGCAGTTTTACCGCGGAATGGGGCTACACCTTC
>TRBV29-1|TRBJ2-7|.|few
CSVAGRGPYEQYF
TGCAGCGTTGCCGGGAGGGGGCCCTACGAGCAGTACTTC
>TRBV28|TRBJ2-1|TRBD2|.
CASSFSGSGSYNEQFF
TGTGCCAGCAGTTTTAGCGGGAGTGGGTCCTACAATGAGCAGTTCTTC
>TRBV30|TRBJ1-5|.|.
CAWARSVVQPQHF
TGTGCCTGGGCGAGGTCCGTCGTTCAGCCCCAGCATTTT
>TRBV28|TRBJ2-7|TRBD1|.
CASSLSGQGSIYEQYF
TGTGCCAGCAGTTTATCCGGACAGGGCAGTATCTACGAGCAGTACTTC
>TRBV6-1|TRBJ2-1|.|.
CASSETPSPYNEQFF
TGTGCCAGCAGTGAGACTCCTTCCCCCTACAATGAGCAGTTCTTC
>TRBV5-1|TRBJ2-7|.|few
CASSPSTVTYEQYF
TGCGCCAGCAGCCCTTCGACAGTAACCTACGAGCAGTACTTC
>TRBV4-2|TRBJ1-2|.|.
CASSQGALGGKNGYTF
TGTGCCAGCAGCCAAGGCGCACTTGGGGGGAAGAACGGCTACACCTTC
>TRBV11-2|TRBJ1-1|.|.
CASSFRGWTNTEAFF
TGTGCCAGCAGCTTCAGGGGCTGGACGAACACTGAAGCTTTCTTT
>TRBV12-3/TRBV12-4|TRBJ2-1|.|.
CASSLVGHNEQFF
TGTGCCAGCAGTTTGGTGGGCCACAATGAGCAGTTCTTC
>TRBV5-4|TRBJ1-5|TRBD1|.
CASSLMTGQGANQPQHF
TGTGCCAGCAGCCTGATGACGGGACAGGGGGCTAATCAGCCCCAGCATTTT
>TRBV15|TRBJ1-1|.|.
CATSIETGNTEAFF
TGTGCCACCAGCATTGAAACAGGGAACACTGAAGCTTTCTTT
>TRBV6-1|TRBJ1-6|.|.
CASSDRQTNSPLHF
TGTGCCAGCAGTGACCGACAGACTAATTCACCCCTCCACTTT
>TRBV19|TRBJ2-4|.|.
CATHDRLRNIQYF
TGTGCCACTCACGACAGGCTTAGGAACATTCAGTACTTC
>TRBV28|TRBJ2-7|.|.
CASSRTGYFVEQYF
TGTGCCAGCAGTCGCACAGGGTATTTTGTCGAGCAGTACTTC
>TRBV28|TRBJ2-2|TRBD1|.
CASAHRGTNTGELFF
TGTGCCAGCGCTCACAGGGGAACGAACACCGGGGAGCTGTTTTTT
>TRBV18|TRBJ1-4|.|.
CASSRGLNEKLFF
TGTGCCAGCTCCCGCGGGCTTAATGAAAAACTGTTTTTT
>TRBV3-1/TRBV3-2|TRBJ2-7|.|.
CASSQGHGSYEQYF
TGTGCCAGCAGCCAAGGACACGGCTCCTACGAGCAGTACTTC
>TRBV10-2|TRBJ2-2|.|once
CASSDDGRRVAGELFF
TGCGCCAGCAGTGATGACGGGAGAAGAGTTGCCGGGGAGCTGTTTTTT
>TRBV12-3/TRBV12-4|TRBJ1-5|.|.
CASSRDRNQPQHF
TGTGCCAGCAGCCGTGACAGGAATCAGCCCCAGCATTTT
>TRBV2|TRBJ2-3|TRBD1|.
CASSQTGGTDTQYF
TGTGCCAGCAGCCAGACAGGGGGTACAGATACGCAGTATTTT